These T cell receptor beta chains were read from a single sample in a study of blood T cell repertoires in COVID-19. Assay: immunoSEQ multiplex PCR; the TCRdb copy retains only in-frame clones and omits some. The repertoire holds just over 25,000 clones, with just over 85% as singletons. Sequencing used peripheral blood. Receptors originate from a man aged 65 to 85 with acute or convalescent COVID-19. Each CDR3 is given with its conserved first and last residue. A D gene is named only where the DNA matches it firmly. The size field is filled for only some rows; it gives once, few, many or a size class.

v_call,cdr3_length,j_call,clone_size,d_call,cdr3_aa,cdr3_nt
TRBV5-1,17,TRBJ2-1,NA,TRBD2,CASSSGLAGGPGNEQFF,TGCGCCAGCAGCTCGGGACTAGCGGGAGGGCCTGGGAATGAGCAGTTCTTC
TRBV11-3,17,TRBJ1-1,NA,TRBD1,CASSLAPGQGDMTEAFF,TGTGCCAGCAGCTTAGCTCCCGGACAGGGGGATATGACTGAAGCTTTCTTT
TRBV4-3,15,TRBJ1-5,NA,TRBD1,CASSQAPGQEQPQHF,TGCGCCAGCAGCCAAGCCCCGGGACAGGAGCAGCCCCAGCATTTT
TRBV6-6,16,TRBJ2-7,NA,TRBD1,CASSYGPGQDSYEQYF,TGTGCCAGCAGTTATGGTCCGGGACAGGATTCCTACGAGCAGTACTTC
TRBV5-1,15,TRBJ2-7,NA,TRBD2,CASRPPETSAYEQYF,TGCGCCAGCAGACCTCCAGAGACTAGCGCCTACGAGCAGTACTTC
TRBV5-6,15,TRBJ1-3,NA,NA,CASRRAGGAGNTIYF,TGTGCCAGCCGAAGGGCGGGGGGAGCTGGAAACACCATATATTTT
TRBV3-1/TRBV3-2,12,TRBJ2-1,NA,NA,CASSQATTYQFF,TGTGCCAGCAGCCAGGCGACTACTTATCAGTTCTTC
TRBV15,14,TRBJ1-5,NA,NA,CATSRGGDIQPQHF,TGTGCCACCAGCAGAGGGGGGGATATTCAGCCCCAGCATTTT
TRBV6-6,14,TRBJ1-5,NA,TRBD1,CASSYSGRGQPQHF,TGTGCCAGCAGTTACTCGGGCAGGGGGCAGCCCCAGCATTTT
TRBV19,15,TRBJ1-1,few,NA,CASSRPERGNTEAFF,TGTGCCAGTAGTAGACCGGAGCGGGGTAACACTGAAGCTTTCTTT
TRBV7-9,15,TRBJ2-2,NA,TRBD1,CASRSDREVTGELFF,TGTGCCAGCAGGTCGGACAGGGAGGTCACCGGGGAGCTGTTTTTT
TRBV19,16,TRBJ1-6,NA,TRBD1,CASSIGTGPLNSPLHF,TGTGCCAGTAGTATCGGGACAGGCCCGCTCAATTCACCCCTCCACTTT
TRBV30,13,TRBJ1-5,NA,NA,CAWLTGNNQPQHF,TGTGCCTGGTTGACAGGTAACAATCAGCCCCAGCATTTT
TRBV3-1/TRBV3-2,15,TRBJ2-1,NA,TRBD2,CASSQGGLVRVEQFF,TGTGCCAGCAGCCAAGGGGGACTAGTCAGGGTTGAGCAGTTCTTC
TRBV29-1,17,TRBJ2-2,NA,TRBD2,CSVAGTSGRVSTGELFF,TGCAGCGTCGCCGGGACTAGCGGGAGGGTTTCCACCGGGGAGCTGTTTTTT
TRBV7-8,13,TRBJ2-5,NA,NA,CASSLTGEETQYF,TGTGCCAGCAGCTTAACGGGGGAAGAGACCCAGTACTTC
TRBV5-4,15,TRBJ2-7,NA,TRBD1,CASSFPGQASYEQYF,TGTGCCAGCAGCTTCCCGGGACAGGCCTCCTACGAGCAGTACTTC
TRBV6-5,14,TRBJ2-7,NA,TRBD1,CASSLQGISYEQYF,TGTGCCAGCAGTTTACAGGGGATTTCCTACGAGCAGTACTTC